This T cell receptor beta chain derives from a study of shared clonotypes between healthy human individuals. Measured with immunoSEQ multiplex PCR; TCRdb has only the in-frame clones, and not every one. The sample has some 2,500,000 clones, roughly 90% seen once. Of note for this clone: Its antigen is unidentified.

There are 12 residues in the CDR3. CDR1 is MNHEY and CDR2 is SMNVEV in the germline V gene (reference sequence). Trimming took 4 bases from V and 7 from J, leaving 10 bases between them. Study results and limitations: Blood was the only sampled material, and tissue repertoires likely differ.

The sequencing sample was made of naive CD4+ T cells from PBMCs. Described subset: CD45RA+ positively selected. This sequence was found in a man younger than 35 in good health. Some clones in this sample may be carry-over from other donors' samples. The V call is TRBV27, the J call TRBJ2-5; D remains ambiguous. The CDR3 bases are TGTGCCAGCAGTTCTCCTCGAGGGACCCAGTACTTC. It specifies CASSSPRGTQYF.